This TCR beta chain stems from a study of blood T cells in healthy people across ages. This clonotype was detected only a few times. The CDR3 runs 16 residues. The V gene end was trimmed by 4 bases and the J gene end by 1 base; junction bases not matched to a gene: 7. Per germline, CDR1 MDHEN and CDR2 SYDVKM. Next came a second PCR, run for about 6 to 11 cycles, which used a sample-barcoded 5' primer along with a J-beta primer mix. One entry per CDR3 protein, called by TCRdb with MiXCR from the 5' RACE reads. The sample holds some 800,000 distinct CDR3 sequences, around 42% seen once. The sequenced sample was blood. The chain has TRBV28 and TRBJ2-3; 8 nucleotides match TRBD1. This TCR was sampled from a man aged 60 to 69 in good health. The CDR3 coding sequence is TGTGCCAGCAGTTCGACAGGGGACGGGCGCACAGATACGCAGTATTTT. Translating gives CASSSTGDGRTDTQYF.